This T cell receptor (beta chain) was identified during a study of cytomegalovirus exposure and HLA in healthy donors. With regard to this clone: Antigen unknown.

Study-level results: Upon later analysis, HLA-associated TCR beta chains proved more clonally expanded than other, equally common chains. HLA-A and HLA-B allele assignments for most subjects were reportedly predicted accurately using TCR beta sequences.

The study ran its PCR with 60 Vbeta and 13 Jbeta primers. The table came from immunoSEQ multiplex PCR; TCRdb's copy has only in-frame clones and leaves some out. The table includes approximately 170,000 clones, around 80% detected once. Sequencing was performed on PBMCs. The sequence was collected from a male donor in good health and CMV-seronegative.

The CDR3: CASSYGTTYGYTF. The CDR3, as DNA: TGTGCCAGCAGTTATGGGACAACATATGGCTACACCTTC. The chain has TRBV6-6 and TRBJ1-2, with TRBD1 as a possible D gene (6 bases). Germline CDR1 reads MNHNY; CDR2 reads SVGAGI (reference sequence). V lost 3 bases to trimming and J lost 5 bases, with 10 bases between them. The CDR3 is 13 amino acids.